This entry lists 7 T cell receptor beta chains sequenced from one sample in a study of T-cell reconstitution after alpha-beta-depleted transplantation in children. Preparation of the TCRbeta library involved a method that used unique molecular identifiers. MiXCR, applied by TCRdb to the PCR reads, yields one record per CDR3 protein. The data show 250,000 to 350,000 distinct CDR3 sequences, nearly 10% seen once. This specimen consisted of PBMCs from the stem cell graft donor, obtained from the stem cell graft. These TCRs come from a human donor who donated a stem cell graft to a child with SCID.

The chain combines TRBV5-1 with TRBJ2-7; D unresolved. The CDR3 has 14 amino acids. The germline V gene has CDR1 SGHRS and CDR2 YFSETQ. V was clipped by 6 bases and J by 2 bases, with 15 bases between them. For the CDR3, the DNA is TGCGCCAGCACCCCTGGCGGCACCGCCTACGAGCAGTACTTC. Translating gives CASTPGGTAYEQYF.

The table lists this clonotype with a few counts. The genes are TRBV7-2 and TRBJ1-5, with D maybe TRBD1 (6 bases). Per the germline V gene, CDR1 is SGHTA and CDR2 is FQGNSA. Between the trimmed V and J ends, which lost 5 bases and 11 bases, there was a span of 19 bases. This CDR3 has 14 residues. The CDR3 loop reads CASSRPGTLKTQHF. The CDR3 bases are TGTGCCAGCAGCCGGCCCGGGACACTTAAGACCCAGCATTTT.

The chain recombines TRBV9 with TRBJ2-1; D gene ambiguous. The CDR3 loop spans 12 amino acids. Germline lookup yields CDR1 SGDLS and CDR2 YYNGEE. The V gene lost 4 bases and the J gene lost 9 bases, with 11 bases spanning the gap. The CDR3 DNA reads TGTGCCAGCAGCCCCCAGTATGGTGAGCAGTTCTTC. Translated: CASSPQYGEQFF.

CDR3 nucleotides: TGCAGCGTTGAAGTGTCGCAGCGGGACGAGCAGTACTTC. It translates to CSVEVSQRDEQYF. The chain has TRBV29-1 and TRBJ2-7; possible D gene TRBD2, 6 bases. CDR3 size: 13 residues. Trimming cost V 1 base and J 5 bases, with 12 bases left between them. Germline CDR1 is SQVTM and CDR2 is ANQGSEA.

In its sample, this clonotype was seen a few times. The chain combines TRBV12-3 or TRBV12-4 with TRBJ2-3; 7 positions agree with TRBD2. This CDR3 is 17 amino acids long. The trim removed 6 bases at V and 6 bases at J, leaving 18 bases unmatched. The CDR3 region has the DNA TGTGCCAGCAGCCTCGGGGAGGGACTTGTACCATGGGATACGCAGTATTTT. Translation gives CASSLGEGLVPWDTQYF.

V usage is TRBV7-9 and J usage is TRBJ2-1; 7 bases are a match to TRBD1. V lost 4 bases, J lost 7 bases, and 10 bases stayed unmatched. CDR1 is SEHNR, CDR2 FQNEAQ, per germline (reference sequence). CDR3 length equals 15 residues. The CDR3 loop reads CASSSGTDRANEQFF. In DNA, the CDR3 is TGTGCCAGCAGCTCCGGAACTGACAGGGCAAATGAGCAGTTCTTC.

J is TRBJ1-3 and V is TRBV2; D is undetermined. The V end was cut by 8 bases, the J end by 0 bases, with 8 bases between. Germline V lookup: CDR1 SNHLY, CDR2 FYNNEI. This CDR3 is built from 13 residues. The CDR3 is CASRGLSGNTIYF. DNA for the CDR3: TGTGCCAGCCGAGGTCTCTCTGGAAACACCATATATTTT.